This TCR beta chain was sequenced during a study of T cells in Graves' hyperthyroidism and ophthalmopathy. Background on the study: Before any treatment, at initial diagnosis, peripheral blood was collected.

Study-level points and caveats: Ophthalmopathy was model-predicted a median approximately 6.4 months pre-onset. Ophthalmopathy was distinguished from stable hyperthyroidism by 13 V-J signatures.

RNA transcripts were the template for amplifying TCR beta CDR3 regions. The HTBI primer set was used in a first-round RT-PCR of the TCR CDR3. A single record per CDR3 protein comes from TCRdb applying MiXCR to the multiplex PCR reads. The sample lists 350,000 to 500,000 distinct CDR3 sequences; roughly 13% were seen once. This clonotype came up a few times. Its target is unknown. Germline CDR1 SQVTM, CDR2 ANQGSEA. CDR3 length equals 14 residues. V was pared by 5 bases and J by 3 bases, with 16 bases between. The sequenced sample was blood. This TCR was sampled from a woman between 18 and 29 years old with Graves' hyperthyroidism. The chain has TRBV29-1 and TRBJ1-1; tentatively, D is TRBD1 (6 bases). In DNA form, the CDR3 reads TGCAGCGTTACGGTTGAGGGGGGGTACACTGAAGCTTTCTTT. Its protein product is CSVTVEGGYTEAFF.